This T cell receptor (beta chain) was recorded in a study of PD-1 blockade in classical Hodgkin lymphoma. Trimming stripped 5 bases from V and 4 bases from J, with 14 bases between. This CDR3 has 14 residues. CDR1 is LNHDA and CDR2 is SQIVND in the germline V gene (reference sequence). Profiling relied on immunoSEQ multiplex PCR, and the TCRdb table lists in-frame clones only, not all of them. The data show over 85,000 clones, with less than 95% seen just once and about 2.9% held by the top ten. Time point meaning: cycle 4 day 1 (C4D1), after less than seven weeks of nivolumab. Every one of the patients relapsed after autologous stem cell transplantation (brentuximab vedotin exposure was variable).

The chain employs TRBV19 and TRBJ1-2; D call uncertain. This sequence originates from a human donor with classical Hodgkin lymphoma. Sequencing was performed on peripheral blood mononuclear cells (PBMCs), taken before the fourth cycle of nivolumab. The CDR3 sequence: CASSQELQGYGYTF. The DNA for the CDR3 is TGTGCCAGTAGTCAAGAGCTACAAGGCTATGGCTACACCTTC. Together with reference TRBV19 and TRBJ1-2, the CDR3 gives the full variable domain: DGGITQSPKYLFRKEGQNVTLSCEQNLNHDAMYWYRQDPGQGLRLIYYSQIVNDFQKGDIAEGYSVSREKKESFPLTVTSAQKNPTAFYLCASSQELQGYGYTFGSGTRLTVV.